This entry describes one T cell receptor (beta chain). Its target is not known. This record comes from a study of monozygotic twins with cystic fibrosis. The germline V gene has CDR1 SGHNT and CDR2 YYREEE (reference sequence). This CDR3 comprises 14 residues. The trim removed 1 base at V and 1 base at J, leaving 0 bases unmatched. Clones were read by immunoSEQ multiplex PCR, and TCRdb kept only the in-frame ones, dropping some. Among approximately 36,000 clones listed, 85% to 95% were seen once. Whole-study findings and limits: Monozygotic CF twins shared more identical nucleotide clonotypes than unrelated patients. In 13 of 16 pairs, V gene usage was closest to the co-twin's. Clonality was generally low (median about 0.0097), higher in the most severe patients.

This TCR was recovered from a boy aged 2-15 years with cystic fibrosis. What was sequenced was blood. J is TRBJ2-3 and V is TRBV5-4; 7 bases agree with TRBD2. In DNA, the CDR3 is TGTGCCAGCAGCTTGAGCGGGGGCACAGATACGCAGTATTTT. Its translation: CASSLSGGTDTQYF. The whole variable domain, remainder taken from reference TRBV5-4 and TRBJ2-3, is ETGVTQSPTHLIKTRGQQVTLRCSSQSGHNTVSWYQQALGQGPQFIFQYYREEENGRGNFPPRFSGLQFPNYSSELNVNALELDDSALYLCASSLSGGTDTQYFGPGTRLTVL.